These 14 T cell receptor beta chains share one sample of origin, sequenced in a study of OX40 agonist ivuxolimab in advanced cancers. Sequencing used immunoSEQ multiplex PCR; TCRdb keeps in-frame clones, though not all of them. The sample has more than 70,000 clones, 85% to 90% seen once. The sequencing used CD4+ or CD8+ T cells sorted from blood, collected in a trial of the OX40 agonist ivuxolimab. All receptors derive from an adult with an advanced solid tumor such as melanoma, head and neck, liver or kidney cancer.

The chain couples TRBV2 to TRBJ2-5; no clear D. CDR3 length: 11 residues. Germline CDR1 is SNHLY and CDR2 is FYNNEI. The V end was cut by 5 bases, the J end by 2 bases, with 3 bases between. The CDR3 sequence: CASSLQETQYF. As DNA, the CDR3 is TGTGCCAGCAGTTTACAAGAGACCCAGTACTTC.

The chain joins TRBV5-1 to TRBJ2-3; D ambiguous. The CDR3 totals 13 residues. Germline assignment: CDR1 SGHRS and CDR2 YFSETQ. V gave up 7 bases and J gave up 2 bases, with 11 bases separating them. In DNA form, the CDR3 reads TGCGCCAGCCGTCGCTATACCACAGATACGCAGTATTTT. Translation: CASRRYTTDTQYF.

This rearrangement joins TRBV15 to TRBJ2-7, with D possibly being TRBD1 or TRBD2 (5 bases each). This CDR3 has 15 amino acids. Germline V gives CDR1 LNHNV, CDR2 YYDKDF (reference sequence). V lost 0 bases to trimming and J lost 0 bases, with 9 bases between them. CDR3 nucleotides: TGTGCCACCAGCAGAGAGGGGGACGGCTCCTACGAGCAGTACTTC. It encodes CATSREGDGSYEQYF.

The chain combines TRBV5-4 with TRBJ2-7, with 9 bases that match TRBD1. CDR3 length equals 14 residues. Germline CDR1 and CDR2: SGHNT and YYREEE (reference sequence). V lost 4 bases to trimming and J lost 2 bases; unmatched junction nucleotides: 4. The CDR3 protein is CASSTGQGTYEQYF. For the CDR3, the DNA is TGTGCCAGCAGCACGGGACAGGGCACCTACGAGCAGTACTTC.

This rearrangement joins TRBV28 to TRBJ2-1, with TRBD2 matching over 7 bases. Germline V gene sequence: CDR1 MDHEN, CDR2 SYDVKM. V gave up 4 bases and J gave up 5 bases; unmatched junction bases: 14. The CDR3 runs to 17 residues. The CDR3 coding sequence is TGTGCCAGCAGTTCCACTAGCGCCCGTACTCCTAACAATGAGCAGTTCTTC. This codes for CASSSTSARTPNNEQFF.

The J gene is TRBJ2-1, the V gene TRBV6-1; D uncertain. The V and J ends lost 7 bases and 7 bases respectively, with 11 bases between them. The CDR3 is 12 amino acids. From germline, CDR1 is MNHNS and CDR2 SASEGT. The CDR3, as DNA: TGTGCCAGCAAGGATGCCGGAAATGAGCAGTTCTTC. Protein sequence: CASKDAGNEQFF.

This clone was seen only once. This chain uses TRBV15 with TRBJ2-7; TRBD1 agrees at 7 bases. The CDR3 is made up of 14 amino acids. CDR1 LNHNV and CDR2 YYDKDF come from the germline V gene (reference sequence). The trim removed 8 bases at V and 5 bases at J, leaving 12 bases unmatched. In DNA form, the CDR3 reads TGTGCCACCTCTGAGGCAGGGGGTTACCACGAGCAGTACTTC. Its protein product is CATSEAGGYHEQYF.

The V and J genes are TRBV28 and TRBJ2-1; D is unresolved. Germline loops: CDR1 MDHEN, CDR2 SYDVKM. The CDR3 contains 12 residues. V dropped 6 bases and J dropped 5 bases, with 8 bases sitting between them. CDR3 residues: CASSTSDNEQFF. The CDR3, as DNA: TGTGCCAGCAGCACCAGTGACAATGAGCAGTTCTTC.

This sequence joins TRBV14 and TRBJ2-7; the match to TRBD1 covers 7 bases. The CDR3 is made up of 14 amino acids. CDR1 is SGHDN and CDR2 is FVKESK in the germline V gene. Unmatched junction bases numbered 7, after V lost 5 bases and J lost 3 bases. CDR3 sequence: CASSEWDRYYEQYF. In DNA, the CDR3 is TGTGCCAGCAGCGAGTGGGACAGATACTACGAGCAGTACTTC. The full variable domain, its missing parts supplied by reference TRBV14 and TRBJ2-7, is EAGVTQFPSHSVIEKGQTVTLRCDPISGHDNLYWYRRVMGKEIKFLLHFVKESKQDESGMPNNRFLAERTGGTYSTLKVQPAELEDSGVYFCASSEWDRYYEQYFGPGTRLTVT.

This sequence joins TRBV5-1 and TRBJ2-7; no reliable D call. Germline V gene sequence: CDR1 SGHRS, CDR2 YFSETQ. This CDR3 region has 15 residues. Deletions cut 0 bases from V and 0 bases from J, with 10 bases between. This chain's CDR3 is CASSLGGASSYEQYF. CDR3 nucleotides: TGCGCCAGCAGCTTGGGTGGCGCTTCCTCCTACGAGCAGTACTTC. Looking up the rest from reference TRBV5-1 and TRBJ2-7 gives the full variable domain: KAGVTQTPRYLIKTRGQQVTLSCSPISGHRSVSWYQQTPGQGLQFLFEYFSETQRNKGNFPGRFSGRQFSNSRSEMNVSTLELGDSALYLCASSLGGASSYEQYFGPGTRLTVT.

CDR3 region: CASQRALRSRSTGELFF. DNA of the CDR3: TGTGCCAGTCAAAGGGCATTGCGCAGTCGCTCCACCGGGGAGCTGTTTTTT. J is TRBJ2-2 and V is TRBV19; D call uncertain. The CDR3 loop spans 17 amino acids. CDR1 LNHDA and CDR2 SQIVND come from the germline V gene (reference sequence). The V gene lost 8 bases and the J gene lost 4 bases, with 23 bases spanning the gap.

The chain carries TRBV11-2 and TRBJ1-2, with a weak D call TRBD1 (6 bases). Trimming removed 1 base at V and 5 bases at J, with 8 bases between. The CDR3 totals 13 residues. From germline, CDR1 is SGHAT and CDR2 FQNNGV. The DNA of the CDR3 is TGTGCCAGCAGCTTAGTACAGGGATATGGCTACACCTTC. Translating gives CASSLVQGYGYTF.

This clone has a handful of counts. The chain recombines TRBV28 with TRBJ2-1; D is ambiguous. The CDR3 is 12 amino acids. CDR1 and CDR2 from the germline V gene are MDHEN and SYDVKM. The ends were cut back, 2 bases at V and 8 bases at J, with 7 bases in the middle. The CDR3 protein is CASSLVGYEQFF. The CDR3 nucleotides are TGTGCCAGCAGTTTAGTCGGTTATGAGCAGTTCTTC.

CDR3 DNA: TGTGCCAGCAGCTTATGGGCAGGGCATGGCTACACCTTC. Encoded protein: CASSLWAGHGYTF. This chain connects TRBV7-2 to TRBJ1-2; D is perhaps TRBD1 (5 bases). V lost 2 bases and J lost 6, with 10 bases in between. Germline CDR1 is SGHTA and CDR2 is FQGNSA. This CDR3 has 13 residues.